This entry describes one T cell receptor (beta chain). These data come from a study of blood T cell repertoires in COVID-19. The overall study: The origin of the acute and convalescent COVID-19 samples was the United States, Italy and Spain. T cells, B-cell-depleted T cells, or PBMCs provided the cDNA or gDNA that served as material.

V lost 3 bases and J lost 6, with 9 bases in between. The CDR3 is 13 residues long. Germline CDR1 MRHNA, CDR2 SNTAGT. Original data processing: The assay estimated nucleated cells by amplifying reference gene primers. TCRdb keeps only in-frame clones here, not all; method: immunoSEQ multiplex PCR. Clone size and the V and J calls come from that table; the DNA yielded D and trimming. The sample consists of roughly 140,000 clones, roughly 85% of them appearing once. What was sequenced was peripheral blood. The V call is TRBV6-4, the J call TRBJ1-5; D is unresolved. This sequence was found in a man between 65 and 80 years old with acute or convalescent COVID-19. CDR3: CASSEVVGQPQHF. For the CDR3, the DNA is TGTGCCAGCAGTGAAGTGGTCGGTCAGCCCCAGCATTTT.